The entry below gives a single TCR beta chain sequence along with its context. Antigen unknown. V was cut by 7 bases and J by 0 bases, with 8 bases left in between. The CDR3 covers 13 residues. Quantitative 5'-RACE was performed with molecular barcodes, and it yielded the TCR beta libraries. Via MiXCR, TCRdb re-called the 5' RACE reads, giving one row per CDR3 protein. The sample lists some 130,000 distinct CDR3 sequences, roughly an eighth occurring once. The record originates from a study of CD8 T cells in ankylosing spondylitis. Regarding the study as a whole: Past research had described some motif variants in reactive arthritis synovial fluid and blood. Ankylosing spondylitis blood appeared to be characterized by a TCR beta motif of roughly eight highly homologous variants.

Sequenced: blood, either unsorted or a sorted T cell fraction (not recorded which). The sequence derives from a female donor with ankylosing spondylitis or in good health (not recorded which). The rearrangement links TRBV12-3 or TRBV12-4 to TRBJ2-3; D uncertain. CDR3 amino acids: CASTRVSTDTQYF. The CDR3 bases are TGTGCCAGCACTAGGGTTAGCACAGATACGCAGTATTTT.